The 16 T cell receptor beta chains below all came from one sample that was sequenced in a study of blood T cell repertoires in COVID-19. Assay used: immunoSEQ multiplex PCR; TCRdb lists only in-frame clones, some missing. The sample has over 85,000 clones; 85% are singletons. The sequenced material came from peripheral blood. The receptor source for this set is a man older than 75 with acute or convalescent COVID-19.

The chain recombines TRBV10-2 with TRBJ1-6; TRBD1 matches 8 bases. Germline values: CDR1 WSHSY, CDR2 SAAADI. This CDR3 has 14 amino acids. The J segment lost 9 bases and the V segment lost 3 bases, leaving 4 bases of the junction unmatched. The CDR3 loop is CASSDSQGASPLHF. CDR3 nucleotides: TGCGCCAGCAGTGATAGCCAGGGGGCTTCACCCCTCCACTTT.

As for this clone: This sequence may be a read error, since a much larger clone differs from it by one base. This specimen includes other DNA sequences encoding the same CDR3. V and J are TRBV3-1 (or the pseudogene TRBV3-2) and TRBJ2-1, with 7 bases fitting TRBD1. CDR1 and CDR2 from the germline V gene are LGHDT and YNNKEL (reference sequence). The CDR3 covers 13 residues. V lost 4 bases to trimming and J lost 6 bases; unmatched junction nucleotides: 3. The CDR3 DNA is TGTGCCAGCAGCCCCGGGACAGTCAATGAGCAGTTCTTC. Translation: CASSPGTVNEQFF.

This clone was recorded once. V gene TRBV7-6 combines with J gene TRBJ1-6; possibly TRBD1 for D (5 bases). The V end was cut by 5 bases, the J end by 0 bases, with 8 bases between. The germline gives CDR1 SGHVS, CDR2 FNYEAQ. The CDR3 sequence is 15 residues long. In nucleotides, the CDR3 is TGTGCCAGCAGCCGCGACAGCTCCTATAATTCACCCCTCCACTTT. Its protein is CASSRDSSYNSPLHF.

This chain uses TRBV27 with TRBJ1-2; D is perhaps TRBD1 (5 bases). Germline V gives CDR1 MNHEY, CDR2 SMNVEV (reference sequence). The V gene lost 3 bases and the J gene lost 6 bases, with 11 bases spanning the gap. The CDR3 contains 13 residues. The CDR3 loop reads CASSLQGTNGYTF. The CDR3 DNA follows: TGTGCCAGCAGTTTGCAGGGCACAAATGGCTACACCTTC.

The CDR3 DNA reads TGTGCCAGTCAGGAAGACAGGGGGTTCGATGAGCAGTTCTTC. It yields the protein CASQEDRGFDEQFF. This chain uses TRBV19 with TRBJ2-1, with 9 bases lining up with TRBD1. Unmatched junction bases numbered 10, after V lost 8 bases and J lost 8 bases. The germline gives CDR1 LNHDA, CDR2 SQIVND (reference sequence). This CDR3 comprises 14 residues.

The chain joins TRBV27 to TRBJ1-1, with 7 bases identical to TRBD1. Germline-derived CDR1 and CDR2 are MNHEY and SMNVEV (reference sequence). CDR3 length: 14 amino acids. DNA of the CDR3: TGTGCAAGTCGAGCAGGGGGGAAGAACACTGAAGCTTTCTTT. It encodes CASRAGGKNTEAFF.

The chain links TRBV19 to TRBJ2-7, with D maybe TRBD1 (6 bases). The V and J ends lost 4 bases and 5 bases respectively, with 15 bases between them. This CDR3 is 14 amino acids long. Per germline, CDR1 LNHDA and CDR2 SQIVND (reference sequence). Here the CDR3 reads CASSTRYRDNEQYF. The CDR3 DNA sequence: TGTGCCAGTAGTACCCGCTACAGGGACAACGAGCAGTACTTC.

V gene TRBV19 combines with J gene TRBJ2-4; 7 bases are shared with TRBD2. Germline CDR1 is LNHDA and CDR2 is SQIVND (reference sequence). V lost 6 bases and J lost 6; bases outside the gene matches: 17. The CDR3 has 17 amino acids. As DNA, the CDR3 is TGTGCCAGTAGACTCTTTGATGGTGGGAGGGCTGGAAACATTCAGTACTTC. This sequence encodes CASRLFDGGRAGNIQYF.

CDR3 sequence: CASSQESSGKNIQYF. As DNA, the CDR3 is TGTGCCAGCAGCCAAGAAAGTAGCGGCAAAAACATTCAGTACTTC. This chain links TRBV4-2 with TRBJ2-4; the D gene is possibly TRBD2 (6 bases). This CDR3 region has 15 residues. Germline assignment: CDR1 LGHNA and CDR2 YNFKEQ. The V gene lost 0 bases and the J gene lost 3 bases, with 9 bases spanning the gap.

This chain joins TRBV11-3 and TRBJ2-5, with TRBD2 matching over 7 bases. CDR3 length: 14 residues. The V gene end was trimmed by 3 bases and the J gene end by 5 bases; junction bases not matched to a gene: 6. Germline CDR1 is SGHNT and CDR2 is YENEEA. The CDR3 bases are TGTGCCAGCAGCTTGCGGGGGTTTGGTGAGACCCAGTACTTC. This gives the protein CASSLRGFGETQYF.

V and J are TRBV4-2 and TRBJ2-3; D is possibly TRBD2 (6 bases). This CDR3 spans 14 amino acids. Trimming shortened V by 4 bases and J by 6 bases, and 14 bases separated the two germline ends. Germline lookup yields CDR1 LGHNA and CDR2 YNFKEQ. The CDR3 sequence is CASSPDYFGDTQYF. In DNA, the CDR3 is TGTGCCAGCAGCCCGGACTACTTTGGTGATACGCAGTATTTT.

The chain is built from TRBV9 and TRBJ2-3; 14 nucleotides agree with TRBD2. The germline V gene has CDR1 SGDLS and CDR2 YYNGEE. This CDR3 comprises 16 residues. Trimming cost V 9 bases and J 3 bases; bases outside gene matches: 9. The CDR3 is CATSGTSGSLTDTQYF. The CDR3 nucleotides are TGTGCCACCTCCGGGACTAGCGGGAGTTTGACAGATACGCAGTATTTT.

The chain is built from TRBV10-3 and TRBJ2-1, with 8 positions matching TRBD1. Germline V lookup: CDR1 ENHRY, CDR2 SYGVKD. The CDR3 has 13 amino acids. V lost 4 bases to trimming and J lost 6 bases; unmatched junction nucleotides: 2. CDR3 region: CAISVQGGNEQFF. The CDR3 coding sequence is TGTGCCATCAGTGTACAGGGGGGCAATGAGCAGTTCTTC.

The chain is built from TRBV29-1 and TRBJ2-7, with D possibly matching TRBD2 (5 bases). Germline V gene data show CDR1 as SQVTM and CDR2 as ANQGSEA. CDR3 length: 14 amino acids. The germline V and J ends were trimmed by 4 bases and 3 bases, with 16 bases remaining between them. The CDR3 region is CSVARDIRDYEQYF. DNA for the CDR3: TGCAGCGTTGCCCGGGATATTCGGGACTACGAGCAGTACTTC.

The gene calls are TRBV7-9 and TRBJ1-4; TRBD1 aligns across 7 bases. Trimming took 5 bases from V and 8 from J; bases not matched to a gene: 8. The CDR3 is 14 amino acids. Germline assignment: CDR1 SEHNR and CDR2 FQNEAQ (reference sequence). The CDR3 sequence is CASSLGQFGEKLFF. The CDR3 DNA reads as TGTGCCAGCAGCCTGGGACAGTTTGGAGAAAAACTGTTTTTT.

The V and J genes are TRBV18 and TRBJ1-6, with D perhaps TRBD1 (6 bases). V was pared by 5 bases and J by 8 bases, with 10 bases between. Per the germline V gene, CDR1 is KGHSH and CDR2 is LQKENI. This CDR3 region has 13 residues. The CDR3, as DNA: TGTGCCAGCTCAAAACAGGGAGATTCACCCCTCCACTTT. This encodes CASSKQGDSPLHF.